Included here is one TCR beta chain sequence, with context. The antigen is not known. Trimming cost V 0 bases and J 4 bases, with 10 bases left between them. The CDR3 is made up of 15 amino acids. Germline assignment: CDR1 LGHNA and CDR2 YSLEER. Here immunoSEQ multiplex PCR was the method, and the copy in TCRdb shows in-frame clones only, minus some. This table holds some 90,000 clones, around 86% found once. The sample is drawn from a study of T cell responses to AZD1222 COVID-19 vaccine. Study context: Pooling was applied to second doses at about 4 or about 12 weeks. Study-wide points: Clonal diversity was possibly underestimated, and white British individuals and females predominated among donors. Repertoires in all cases were sampled only once the peak T cell response had passed. Only a handful of people who got AZD1222 tested seropositive at baseline.

Sample: peripheral blood, taken on day 0 of AZD1222 vaccination. J is TRBJ1-3 and V is TRBV4-3; unclear D gene. The source is an adult in good health. The CDR3 DNA sequence: TGCGCCAGCAGCCAAGATGCGGGGAGCGGAAACACCATATATTTT. This gives the protein CASSQDAGSGNTIYF.